A selection of T cell receptor beta chains follows, all from one sample in a study of identical twins. TCRdb itself ran the 5' RACE reads through MiXCR, one entry per CDR3 protein. Among around 250,000 distinct CDR3 sequences listed, roughly 13% were seen once. The data also belong to a second study, concerning yellow fever vaccine responses in identical twins.

Specimen: memory (CD45RO+) T cells sorted from blood. The source of these receptors is a woman aged 18-29 years in good health. Both conserved end residues are part of each CDR3. The D gene is left open where the match is weak. Not every row has a clone size; where given, it reads once, few, many or a size class.

v_call	j_call	d_call	clone_size	cdr3_nt	cdr3_aa
TRBV5-6	TRBJ2-5	TRBD2	.	TGTGCCAGCAGCCTTAAACTAGCGGGAGTGCAGGAGACCCAGTACTTC	CASSLKLAGVQETQYF
TRBV5-1	TRBJ2-7	.	.	TGCGCCAGCAGCTTGGCCCGGCTAGGGGTCTACGAGCAGTACTTC	CASSLARLGVYEQYF
TRBV29-1	TRBJ2-5	.	many	TGCAGCGTTGGGGGGACCCGGGACGGAGAGACCCAGTACTTC	CSVGGTRDGETQYF
TRBV13	TRBJ2-7	TRBD2	.	TGTGCCAGCGAAGGGCGGGGGTTGGGCTACGAGCAGTACTTC	CASEGRGLGYEQYF
TRBV20-1	TRBJ2-1	.	.	TGCAGTGCTAGAGTGTACAGGGCGAAAGGTAATGAGCAGTTCTTC	CSARVYRAKGNEQFF
TRBV5-1	TRBJ2-1	TRBD2	many	TGCGCCAGCAGCTTGGTTTCCAGCGGGGGGGCTTATGAGCAGTTCTTC	CASSLVSSGGAYEQFF
TRBV12-3/TRBV12-4	TRBJ2-5	.	many	TGTGCCAGCAGCCCGAGTCCCATAATTGGGACCCAGTACTTC	CASSPSPIIGTQYF
TRBV2	TRBJ2-5	.	few	TGTGCCAGCAGTGAAATCAGGGGACCGACCGGGACCCAGTACTTC	CASSEIRGPTGTQYF
TRBV6-1	TRBJ1-4	.	few	TGTGCCAGCACCCCGTTCGAGGGAGATGAAAAACTGTTTTTT	CASTPFEGDEKLFF
TRBV20-1	TRBJ2-1	.	many	TGCAGTGCTAGAGACCTGGATTTGGACTACAATGAGCAGTTCTTC	CSARDLDLDYNEQFF
TRBV9	TRBJ2-3	TRBD2	few	TGTGCCAGCAGCGTAGAAGGGAGCGGGGGGGCTTCAGATACGCAGTATTTT	CASSVEGSGGASDTQYF
TRBV6-5	TRBJ1-1	.	.	TGTGCCAGCAGTTACACCAGGGTGAAGCGCACGGCCCGCCCTGAAGCTTTCTTT	CASSYTRVKRTARPEAFF
TRBV7-9	TRBJ2-5	.	.	TGTGCCAGCAGCTTACAGGACCAAGAGACCCAGTACTTC	CASSLQDQETQYF
TRBV5-1	TRBJ2-1	TRBD2	few	TGCGCCAGCAGCTTGGATTGGGGGGGCTCCTACAATGAGCAGTTCTTC	CASSLDWGGSYNEQFF
TRBV5-5	TRBJ2-1	.	.	TGTGCCAGCATCCGAGGGGATAACTCCTACAATGAGCAGTTCTTC	CASIRGDNSYNEQFF
TRBV29-1	TRBJ2-1	TRBD1	many	TGCAGCGGGACAGGGCAGTCCCAAGGTCAGTTCTTC	CSGTGQSQGQFF
TRBV28	TRBJ1-2	.	many	TGTGCCAGCAGTTTTCGGACGGACAGTGCTGGTGGTGGCTACACCTTC	CASSFRTDSAGGGYTF
TRBV20-1	TRBJ2-1	.	few	TGCAGTGCTAGGGAGCTTACAGGGACGTACAATGAGCAGTTCTTC	CSARELTGTYNEQFF
TRBV3-1	TRBJ2-1	.	many	TGTGCCAGCAGCCAAGCCAGTAAAAACAATGAGCAGTTCTTC	CASSQASKNNEQFF
TRBV7-9	TRBJ2-1	.	.	TGTGCCAGCAGCTTAGCGGGGCTGAATGAGCAGTTCTTC	CASSLAGLNEQFF
TRBV7-3	TRBJ2-3	TRBD2	many	TGTGCCAGCAGCTTAGCTAGCGGGGCGGATACGCAGTATTTT	CASSLASGADTQYF
TRBV7-9	TRBJ2-3	TRBD1	.	TGTGCCAGCAGCTTCTTCGGGACAGGACAGGGTGATACGCAGTATTTT	CASSFFGTGQGDTQYF
TRBV7-9	TRBJ2-5	.	.	TGTGCCAGCAGCTTAAAGGGGGGCGAGTACCAAGAGACCCAGTACTTC	CASSLKGGEYQETQYF
TRBV6-1	TRBJ1-2	.	many	TGTGCCAGCGCCGACAGCATCTACGGCTACACCTTC	CASADSIYGYTF
TRBV6-1	TRBJ2-7	TRBD1	.	TGTGCCAGCAACTCAAGGGCCGGGACAGGGGGAAACGAGCAGTACTTC	CASNSRAGTGGNEQYF
TRBV12-3/TRBV12-4	TRBJ1-1	.	many	TGTGCCAGCAGTCCAGCGACAAGGAACACTGAAGCTTTCTTT	CASSPATRNTEAFF
TRBV7-2	TRBJ2-7	TRBD2	few	TGTGCCAGCAGCTTAGTAGCGGGTGACTTCCACTCCTACGAGCAGTACTTC	CASSLVAGDFHSYEQYF
TRBV6-1	TRBJ2-1	.	.	TGTGCCAGCAGTCAGGACAGCAGCTCCTACAATGAGCAGTTCTTC	CASSQDSSSYNEQFF
TRBV23-1	TRBJ2-7	.	.	TGCGCCAGCCGGAAGGGACAATTAGGTCTCGCTGAGTACTTC	CASRKGQLGLAEYF
TRBV9	TRBJ1-5	.	many	TGTGCCAGCAGCCTTACGACGGAGTTCCAGCCCCAGCATTTT	CASSLTTEFQPQHF
TRBV27	TRBJ2-1	.	few	TGTGCCAGCAGTTCGGGAGCGGACTACAATGAGCAGTTCTTC	CASSSGADYNEQFF
TRBV29-1	TRBJ2-7	TRBD1	many	TGCAGCGTTGAAAAGGGGGCTAGTGAGCAGTACTTC	CSVEKGASEQYF
TRBV20-1	TRBJ2-5	.	few	TGCAGTGCTAGATTCCCAGGCCAAGAGACCCAGTACTTC	CSARFPGQETQYF
TRBV28	TRBJ2-3	.	.	TGTGCCAGCAGTTTTAGTAGCCCCCGGGATACGCAGTATTTT	CASSFSSPRDTQYF
TRBV9	TRBJ2-2	TRBD1	few	TGTGCCAGCAGCGTAGCACAGGGGGCGGCCGGGGAGCTGTTTTTT	CASSVAQGAAGELFF
TRBV20-1	TRBJ2-7	TRBD2	.	TGCAGTGCTTCTATTATAGCGGGCCCCTACGAGCAGTACTTC	CSASIIAGPYEQYF
TRBV6-4	TRBJ2-2	.	.	TGTGCCAGCAGTGTGGGGGGCACCGGGGAGCTGTTTTTT	CASSVGGTGELFF
TRBV20-1	TRBJ2-1	.	.	TGCAGTGCTACTTTGGCGGGAACCTACAATGAGCAGTTCTTC	CSATLAGTYNEQFF
TRBV3-1	TRBJ2-3	TRBD2	many	TGTGCCAGCAGCCAAGTCGAGCGGGGGGGCCCAGATACGCAGTATTTT	CASSQVERGGPDTQYF
TRBV29-1	TRBJ2-7	.	.	TGCAGCGTCGTCAGGGGGGTCGGCGAGCAGTACTTC	CSVVRGVGEQYF
TRBV15	TRBJ2-3	.	.	TGTGCCACCAGCAGAGATCGGGATACGCAGTATTTT	CATSRDRDTQYF
TRBV11-2	TRBJ2-5	TRBD2	few	TGTGCCAGCAGCGGTAGCGGGGGCACCCAAGAGACCCAGTACTTC	CASSGSGGTQETQYF
TRBV5-1	TRBJ2-7	.	few	TGCGCCAGCAGCTATGGAGACGACGAGCAGTACTTC	CASSYGDDEQYF
TRBV15	TRBJ2-1	TRBD2	many	TGTGCCACCAGCAGAGATAGGCCTAGCGGGTACCAGCAGTTCTTC	CATSRDRPSGYQQFF
TRBV27	TRBJ1-6	TRBD1	.	TGTGCCAGTGCGGGACAGGGGGAGATAGTGGGTAATTCACCCCTCCACTTT	CASAGQGEIVGNSPLHF